The 9 T cell receptor beta chains below all came from one sample that was sequenced in a study of graft-versus-host responses after intestinal transplantation. Sequencing was performed with immunoSEQ multiplex PCR; in TCRdb, only in-frame clones are kept and a portion is missing. The sample contains more than 9,500 clones, over 70% of which appear only once. Investigators treated the graft tissue so that it released intraepithelial and lamina propria lymphocytes. Sequenced here: ileum tissue, sampled roughly 140 days after intestinal transplantation. The receptors here all came from a human patient who received an intestinal transplant, so some T cells may come from the graft donor.

V usage is TRBV2 and J usage is TRBJ2-7; 9 positions match TRBD2. CDR1 and CDR2 (germline): SNHLY, FYNNEI. V lost 3 bases and J lost 1; bases outside the gene matches: 4. This CDR3 region has 15 residues. The CDR3 bases are TGTGCCAGCAGTGAGGGTAGCGGGAGTTCCTACGAGCAGTACTTC. It specifies CASSEGSGSSYEQYF.

The chain couples TRBV11-1 to TRBJ1-3; the D is unclear. From germline, CDR1 is SGHAT and CDR2 FQDESV (reference sequence). The CDR3 spans 15 residues. V was pared by 4 bases and J by 0 bases, with 10 bases between. In DNA form, the CDR3 reads TGTGCCAGCAGCTCCCGCCAGGACTCTGGAAACACCATATATTTT. As protein: CASSSRQDSGNTIYF.

In this sample, this clone turned up a few times. V is TRBV13 and J is TRBJ1-1; 12 bases agree with TRBD1. Trimming removed 5 bases from V and 7 bases from J; junction bases left unmatched: 8. In germline, CDR1 is PRHDT, CDR2 FYEKMQ (reference sequence). The CDR3 runs 15 residues. CDR3 protein: CASSIRDRGLGEAFF. The CDR3 coding sequence is TGTGCCAGCAGCATCCGGGACAGGGGGCTCGGTGAAGCTTTCTTT.

The rearrangement uses TRBV15 and TRBJ2-2, with no clear D. Germline CDR1 is LNHNV and CDR2 is YYDKDF (reference sequence). The CDR3 contains 14 residues. Trimming cost V 1 base and J 3 bases, with 6 bases left between them. The CDR3 bases are TGTGCCACCAGCAGAGTAGTGGACACCGGGGAGCTGTTTTTT. Its protein is CATSRVVDTGELFF.

The chain links TRBV18 to TRBJ1-1, with a possible D match to TRBD1 (6 bases). Germline CDR1 is KGHSH and CDR2 is LQKENI. Deletions cut 8 bases from V and 12 bases from J, with 22 bases between. There are 13 residues in the CDR3. The CDR3 DNA reads TGTGCCAGCCTAACAAGGGGGAGCCTCGCCCCTTTCTTT. Its translation: CASLTRGSLAPFF.

The gene calls are TRBV5-1 and TRBJ2-2; the D is unclear. CDR1 and CDR2 from the germline V gene are SGHRS and YFSETQ. This CDR3 region has 14 residues. V lost 6 bases, J lost 0 bases, and 9 bases lay in between. The CDR3 DNA sequence: TGCGCCAGCAACACAGCCGCGAACACCGGGGAGCTGTTTTTT. This translates into CASNTAANTGELFF.

The rearrangement links TRBV19 to TRBJ2-7; D is unresolved. The V end lost 9 bases, the J end lost 2 bases, and 20 bases lay between the germline ends. Per the germline V gene, CDR1 is LNHDA and CDR2 is SQIVND (reference sequence). The CDR3 is 15 amino acids. The CDR3 sequence: CASHHVRISPYEQYF. CDR3 DNA: TGTGCCAGCCACCACGTGCGAATTTCTCCCTACGAGCAGTACTTC. Looking up the rest from reference TRBV19 and TRBJ2-7 gives the full variable domain: DGGITQSPKYLFRKEGQNVTLSCEQNLNHDAMYWYRQDPGQGLRLIYYSQIVNDFQKGDIAEGYSVSREKKESFPLTVTSAQKNPTAFYLCASHHVRISPYEQYFGPGTRLTVT.

The rearrangement links TRBV7-8 to TRBJ2-3, with D hard to call. This CDR3 region has 13 residues. CDR1 is SGHVS and CDR2 is FQNEAQ in the germline V gene. The V and J ends lost 3 bases and 2 bases respectively, with 6 bases between them. The chain's CDR3 is CASSFGHTDTQYF. The CDR3 coding sequence is TGTGCCAGCAGCTTTGGGCACACAGATACGCAGTATTTT.

The chain uses TRBV11-2 and TRBJ1-6, with a possible D match to TRBD1 (6 bases). The CDR3 totals 16 residues. Germline V CDR1 and CDR2: SGHAT, FQNNGV. The V and J ends lost 0 bases and 8 bases respectively, with 14 bases between them. The DNA of the CDR3 is TGTGCCAGCAGCTTAGATTACAGGGCAACTGATTCACCCCTCCACTTT. Amino acid sequence: CASSLDYRATDSPLHF.